This T cell receptor (beta chain) emerged from a study of blood T cell repertoires in COVID-19. Study-level information: Researchers got acute and convalescent COVID-19 samples from the United States, Italy and Spain.

The method was immunoSEQ multiplex PCR; TCRdb's version includes in-frame clones alone and lacks a portion of them. The sample contains 210,000 or so clones, roughly 90% of which appear only once. The CDR3 length is 15 residues. Germline V gives CDR1 PRHDT, CDR2 FYEKMQ (reference sequence). V was clipped by 3 bases and J by 6 bases; unmatched bases: 3. This TCR was sampled from a woman between 35 and 50 years old with acute or convalescent COVID-19. The specimen sequenced was peripheral blood. The chain uses TRBV13 and TRBJ2-2; 11 positions match TRBD1. This CDR3 reads CASSFRDRGSGELFF. For the CDR3, the DNA is TGTGCCAGCAGCTTCCGGGACAGGGGGTCCGGGGAGCTGTTTTTT. Combining the CDR3 with reference TRBV13 and TRBJ2-2 gives the whole variable domain AAGVIQSPRHLIKEKRETATLKCYPIPRHDTVYWYQQGPGQDPQFLISFYEKMQSDKGSIPDRFSAQQFSDYHSELNMSSLELGDSALYFCASSFRDRGSGELFFGEGSRLTVL.